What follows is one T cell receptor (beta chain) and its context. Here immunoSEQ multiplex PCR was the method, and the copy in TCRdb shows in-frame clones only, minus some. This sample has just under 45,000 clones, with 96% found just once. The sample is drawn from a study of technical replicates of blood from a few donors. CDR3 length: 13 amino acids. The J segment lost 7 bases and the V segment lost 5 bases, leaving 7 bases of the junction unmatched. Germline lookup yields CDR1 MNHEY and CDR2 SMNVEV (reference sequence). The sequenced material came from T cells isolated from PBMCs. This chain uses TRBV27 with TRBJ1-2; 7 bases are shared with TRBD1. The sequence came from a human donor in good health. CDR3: CASSENRGGGYTF. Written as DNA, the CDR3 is TGTGCCAGCAGTGAGAACAGGGGAGGTGGCTACACCTTC.